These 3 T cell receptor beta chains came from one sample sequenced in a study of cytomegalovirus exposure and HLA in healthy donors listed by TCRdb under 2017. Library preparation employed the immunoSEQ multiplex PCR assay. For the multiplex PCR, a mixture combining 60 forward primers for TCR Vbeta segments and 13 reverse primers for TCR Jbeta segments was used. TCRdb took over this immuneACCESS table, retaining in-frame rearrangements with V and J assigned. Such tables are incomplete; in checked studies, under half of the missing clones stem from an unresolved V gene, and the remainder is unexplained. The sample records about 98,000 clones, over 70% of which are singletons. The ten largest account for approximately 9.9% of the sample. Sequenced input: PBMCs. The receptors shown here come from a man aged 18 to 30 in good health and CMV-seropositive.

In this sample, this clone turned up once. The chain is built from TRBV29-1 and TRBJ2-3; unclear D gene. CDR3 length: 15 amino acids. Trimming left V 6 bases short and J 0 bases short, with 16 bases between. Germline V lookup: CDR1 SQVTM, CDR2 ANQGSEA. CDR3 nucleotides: TGCAGCGTCGGTGGGCAACGCTCTAGCACAGATACGCAGTATTTT. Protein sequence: CSVGGQRSSTDTQYF.

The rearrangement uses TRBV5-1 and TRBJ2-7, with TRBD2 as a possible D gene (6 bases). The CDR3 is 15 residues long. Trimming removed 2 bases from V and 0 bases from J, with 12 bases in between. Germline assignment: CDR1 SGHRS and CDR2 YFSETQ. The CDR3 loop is CASSLFGSFSYEQYF. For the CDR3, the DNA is TGCGCCAGCAGCTTATTCGGGAGCTTCTCCTACGAGCAGTACTTC.

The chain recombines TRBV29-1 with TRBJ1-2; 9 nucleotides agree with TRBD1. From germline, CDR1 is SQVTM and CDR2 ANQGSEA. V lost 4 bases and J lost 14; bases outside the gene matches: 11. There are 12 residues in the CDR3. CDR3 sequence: CSVGDPGQGCTF. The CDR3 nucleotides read TGCAGCGTTGGGGACCCGGGACAGGGATGTACCTTC.